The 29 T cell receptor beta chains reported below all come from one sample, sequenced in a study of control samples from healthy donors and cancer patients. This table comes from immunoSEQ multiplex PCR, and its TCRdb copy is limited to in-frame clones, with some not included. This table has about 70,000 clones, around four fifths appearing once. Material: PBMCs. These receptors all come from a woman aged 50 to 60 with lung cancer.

The CDR3 loop is CASSSDAGTSGSPLHF. The CDR3 nucleotides read TGCGCCAGCAGCTCGGACGCCGGGACTAGTGGTTCACCCCTCCACTTT. V is TRBV5-1 and J is TRBJ1-6; possibly TRBD1 for D (5 bases). The germline V and J ends were trimmed by 3 bases and 9 bases, with 19 bases remaining between them. This CDR3 comprises 16 residues. CDR1 and CDR2 (germline): SGHRS, YFSETQ.

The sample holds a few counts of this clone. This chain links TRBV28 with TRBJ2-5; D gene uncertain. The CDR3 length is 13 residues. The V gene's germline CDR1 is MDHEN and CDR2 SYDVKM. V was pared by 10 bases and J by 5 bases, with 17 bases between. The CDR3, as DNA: TGTGCCACCCTCGTTTCGGGTTCGGAGACCCAGTACTTC. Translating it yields CATLVSGSETQYF.

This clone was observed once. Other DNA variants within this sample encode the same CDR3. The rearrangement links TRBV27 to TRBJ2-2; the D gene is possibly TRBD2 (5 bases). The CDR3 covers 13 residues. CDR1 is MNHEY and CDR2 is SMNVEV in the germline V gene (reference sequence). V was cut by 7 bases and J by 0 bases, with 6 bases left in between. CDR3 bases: TGTGCCAGCAAGCGGTCGAACACCGGGGAGCTGTTTTTT. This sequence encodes CASKRSNTGELFF.

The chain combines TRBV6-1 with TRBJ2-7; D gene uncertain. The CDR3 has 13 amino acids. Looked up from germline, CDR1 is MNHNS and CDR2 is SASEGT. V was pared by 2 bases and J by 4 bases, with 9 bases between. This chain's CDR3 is CASSESRGYEQYF. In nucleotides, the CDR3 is TGTGCCAGCAGTGAAAGCAGAGGATACGAGCAGTACTTC.

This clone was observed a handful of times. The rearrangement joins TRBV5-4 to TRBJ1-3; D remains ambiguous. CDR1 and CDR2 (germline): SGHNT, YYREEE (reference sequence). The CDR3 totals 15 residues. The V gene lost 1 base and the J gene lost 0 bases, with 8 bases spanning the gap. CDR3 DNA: TGTGCCAGCAGCTTGTTCGGGTACTCTGGAAACACCATATATTTT. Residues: CASSLFGYSGNTIYF.

CDR3 amino acids: CASSRDRLSYTF. CDR3 nucleotides: TGTGCCAGCAGCCGGGACAGGCTCAGCTACACCTTC. This sequence joins TRBV28 and TRBJ1-2, with 8 bases aligning to TRBD1. The CDR3 is made up of 12 amino acids. Germline-derived CDR1 and CDR2 are MDHEN and SYDVKM. J was trimmed by 9 bases and V by 6 bases; bases with no gene match: 6.

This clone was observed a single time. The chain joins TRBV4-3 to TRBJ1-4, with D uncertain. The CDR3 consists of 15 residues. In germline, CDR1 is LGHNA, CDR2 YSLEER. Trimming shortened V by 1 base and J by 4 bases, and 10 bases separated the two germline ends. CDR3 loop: CASSQARSDNEKLFF. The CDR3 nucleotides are TGCGCCAGCAGCCAAGCCAGAAGCGATAATGAAAAACTGTTTTTT.

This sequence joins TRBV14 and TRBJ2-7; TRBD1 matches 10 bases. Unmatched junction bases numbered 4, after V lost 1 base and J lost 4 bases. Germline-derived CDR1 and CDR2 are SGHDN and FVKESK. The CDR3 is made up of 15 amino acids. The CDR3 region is CASSQVGTGAYEQYF. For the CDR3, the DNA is TGTGCCAGCAGCCAAGTTGGGACAGGGGCATACGAGCAGTACTTC.

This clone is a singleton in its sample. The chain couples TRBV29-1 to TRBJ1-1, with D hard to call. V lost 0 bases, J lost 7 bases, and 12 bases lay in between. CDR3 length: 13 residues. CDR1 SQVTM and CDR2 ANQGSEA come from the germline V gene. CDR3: CSVEEPSRREAFF. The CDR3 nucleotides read TGCAGCGTTGAAGAACCAAGCCGCCGTGAAGCTTTCTTT.

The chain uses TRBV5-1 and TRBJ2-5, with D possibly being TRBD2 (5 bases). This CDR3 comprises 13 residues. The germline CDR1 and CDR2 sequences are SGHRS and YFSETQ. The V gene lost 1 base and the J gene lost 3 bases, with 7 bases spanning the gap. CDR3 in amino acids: CASSLRGKETQYF. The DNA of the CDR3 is TGCGCCAGCAGCTTGAGAGGGAAAGAGACCCAGTACTTC.

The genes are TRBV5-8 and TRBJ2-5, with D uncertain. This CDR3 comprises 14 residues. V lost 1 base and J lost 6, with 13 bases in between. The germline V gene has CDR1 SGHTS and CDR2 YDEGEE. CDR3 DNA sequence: TGTGCCAGCAGCTTGCCCCGGGCTACACAGACCCAGTACTTC. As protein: CASSLPRATQTQYF.

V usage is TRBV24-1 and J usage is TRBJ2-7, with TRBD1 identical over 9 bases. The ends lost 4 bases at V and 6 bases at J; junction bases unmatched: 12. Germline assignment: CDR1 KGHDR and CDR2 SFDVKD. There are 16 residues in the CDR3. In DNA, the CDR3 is TGTGCCACCAGTGAGGGCGGGACAGGGCGGAATTCCGAGCAGTACTTC. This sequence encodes CATSEGGTGRNSEQYF.

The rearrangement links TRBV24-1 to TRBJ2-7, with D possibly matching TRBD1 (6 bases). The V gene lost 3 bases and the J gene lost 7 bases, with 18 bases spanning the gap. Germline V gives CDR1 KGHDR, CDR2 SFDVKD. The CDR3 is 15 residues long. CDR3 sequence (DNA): TGTGCCACCAGTGATCCGACTACAGGGTCACGAGAGCAGTACTTC. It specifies CATSDPTTGSREQYF.

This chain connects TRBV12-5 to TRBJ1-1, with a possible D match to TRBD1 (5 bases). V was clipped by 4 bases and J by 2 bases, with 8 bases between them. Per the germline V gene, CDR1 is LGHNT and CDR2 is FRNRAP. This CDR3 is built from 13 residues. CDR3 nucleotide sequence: TGTGCTAGTGGTTATGGGGGAAACACTGAAGCTTTCTTT. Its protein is CASGYGGNTEAFF.

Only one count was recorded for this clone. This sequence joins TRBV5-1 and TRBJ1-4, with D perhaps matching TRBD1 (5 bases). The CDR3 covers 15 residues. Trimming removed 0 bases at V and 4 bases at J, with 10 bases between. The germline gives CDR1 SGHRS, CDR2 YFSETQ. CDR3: CASSLEGTFNEKLFF. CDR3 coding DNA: TGCGCCAGCAGCTTGGAGGGGACCTTTAATGAAAAACTGTTTTTT. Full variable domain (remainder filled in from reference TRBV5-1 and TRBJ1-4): KAGVTQTPRYLIKTRGQQVTLSCSPISGHRSVSWYQQTPGQGLQFLFEYFSETQRNKGNFPGRFSGRQFSNSRSEMNVSTLELGDSALYLCASSLEGTFNEKLFFGSGTQLSVL.

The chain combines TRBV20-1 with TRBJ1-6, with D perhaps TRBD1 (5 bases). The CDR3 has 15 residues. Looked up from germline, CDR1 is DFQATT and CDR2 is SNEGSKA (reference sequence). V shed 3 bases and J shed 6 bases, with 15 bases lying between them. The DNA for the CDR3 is TGCAGTGCTAGTCTGGGGTGGGGGATTAATTCACCCCTCCACTTT. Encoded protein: CSASLGWGINSPLHF.

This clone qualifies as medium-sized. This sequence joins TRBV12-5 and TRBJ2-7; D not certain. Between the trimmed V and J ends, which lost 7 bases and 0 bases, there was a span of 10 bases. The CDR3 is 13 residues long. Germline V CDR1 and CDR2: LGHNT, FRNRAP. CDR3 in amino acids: CASALGNSYEQYF. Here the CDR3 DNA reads TGTGCTAGTGCCTTGGGCAACTCCTACGAGCAGTACTTC.

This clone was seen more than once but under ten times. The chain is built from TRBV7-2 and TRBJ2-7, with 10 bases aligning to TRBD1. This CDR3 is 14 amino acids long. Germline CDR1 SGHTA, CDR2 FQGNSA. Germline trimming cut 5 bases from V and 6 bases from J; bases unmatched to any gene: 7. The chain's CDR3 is CASSRDRGFPEQYF. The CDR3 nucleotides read TGTGCCAGCAGCCGGGACAGGGGATTTCCCGAGCAGTACTTC. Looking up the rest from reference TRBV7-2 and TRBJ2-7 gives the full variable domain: GAGVSQSPSNKVTEKGKDVELRCDPISGHTALYWYRQSLGQGLEFLIYFQGNSAPDKSGLPSDRFSAERTGGSVSTLTIQRTQQEDSAVYLCASSRDRGFPEQYFGPGTRLTVT.

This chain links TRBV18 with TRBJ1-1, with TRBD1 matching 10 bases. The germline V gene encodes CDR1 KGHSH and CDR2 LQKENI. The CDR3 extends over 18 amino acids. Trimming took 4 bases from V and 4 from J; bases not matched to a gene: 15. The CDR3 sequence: CASSLSPRRDRGGTEAFF. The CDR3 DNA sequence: TGTGCCAGCTCACTCAGCCCTCGCCGGGACAGGGGAGGCACTGAAGCTTTCTTT.

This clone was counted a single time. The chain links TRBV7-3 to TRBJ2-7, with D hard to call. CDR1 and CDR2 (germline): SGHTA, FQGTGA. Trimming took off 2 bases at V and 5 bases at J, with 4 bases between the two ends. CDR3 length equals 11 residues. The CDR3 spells CASSLLHEQYF. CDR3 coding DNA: TGTGCCAGCAGCTTATTGCACGAGCAGTACTTC.

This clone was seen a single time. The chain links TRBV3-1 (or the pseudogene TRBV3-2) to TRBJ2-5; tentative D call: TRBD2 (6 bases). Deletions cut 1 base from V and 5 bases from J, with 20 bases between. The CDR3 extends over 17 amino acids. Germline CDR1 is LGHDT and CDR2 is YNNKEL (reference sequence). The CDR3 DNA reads TGTGCCAGCAGCCAAGTAAATTCGGAGGGCTGGAGGGAGACCCAGTACTTC. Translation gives CASSQVNSEGWRETQYF.

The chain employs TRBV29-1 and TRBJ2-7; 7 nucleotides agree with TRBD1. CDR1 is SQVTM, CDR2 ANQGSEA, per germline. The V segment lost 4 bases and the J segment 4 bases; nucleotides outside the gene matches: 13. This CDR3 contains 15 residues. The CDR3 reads CSVAPSGDRLYEQYF. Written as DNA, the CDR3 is TGCAGCGTTGCTCCCTCCGGGGACAGACTTTACGAGCAGTACTTC.

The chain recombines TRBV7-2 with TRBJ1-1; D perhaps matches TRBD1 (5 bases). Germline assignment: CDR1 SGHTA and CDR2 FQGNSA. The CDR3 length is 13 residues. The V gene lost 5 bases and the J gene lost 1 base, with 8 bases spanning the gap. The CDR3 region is CASSPGQNTEAFF. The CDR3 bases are TGTGCCAGCAGCCCCGGACAGAACACTGAAGCTTTCTTT.

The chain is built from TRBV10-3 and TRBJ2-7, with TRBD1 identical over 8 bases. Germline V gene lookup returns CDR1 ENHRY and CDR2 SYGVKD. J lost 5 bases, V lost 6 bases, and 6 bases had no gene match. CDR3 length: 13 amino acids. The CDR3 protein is CAIRDRDSHEQYF. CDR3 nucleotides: TGTGCCATCAGGGACAGGGATTCCCACGAGCAGTACTTC.

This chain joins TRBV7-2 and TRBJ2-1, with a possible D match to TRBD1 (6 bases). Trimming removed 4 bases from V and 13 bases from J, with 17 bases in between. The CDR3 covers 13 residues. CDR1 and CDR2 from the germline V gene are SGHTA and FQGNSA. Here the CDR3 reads CASSWYGTPAQFF. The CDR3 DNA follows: TGTGCCAGCAGCTGGTACGGGACACCGGCTCAGTTCTTC.

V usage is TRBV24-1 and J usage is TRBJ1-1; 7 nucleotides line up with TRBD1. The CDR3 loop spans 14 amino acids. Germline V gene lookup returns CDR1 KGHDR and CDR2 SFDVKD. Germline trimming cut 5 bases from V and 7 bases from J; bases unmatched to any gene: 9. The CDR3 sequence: CATSVSSDRSEAFF. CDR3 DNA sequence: TGTGCCACCAGTGTTTCCTCGGACAGGAGTGAAGCTTTCTTT.

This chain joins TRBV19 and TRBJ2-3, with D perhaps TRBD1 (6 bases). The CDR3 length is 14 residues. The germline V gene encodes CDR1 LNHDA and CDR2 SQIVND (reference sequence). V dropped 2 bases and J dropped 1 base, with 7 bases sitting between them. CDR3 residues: CASSIRTGTDTQYF. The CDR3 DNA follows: TGTGCCAGTAGTATAAGGACAGGCACAGATACGCAGTATTTT.

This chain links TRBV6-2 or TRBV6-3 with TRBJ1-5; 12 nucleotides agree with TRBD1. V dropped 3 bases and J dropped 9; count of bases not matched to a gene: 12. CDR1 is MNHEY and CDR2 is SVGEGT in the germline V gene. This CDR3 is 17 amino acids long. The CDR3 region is CASSYHHRDRGLWPQHF. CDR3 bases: TGTGCCAGCAGTTATCACCATCGGGACAGGGGGCTTTGGCCCCAGCATTTT.

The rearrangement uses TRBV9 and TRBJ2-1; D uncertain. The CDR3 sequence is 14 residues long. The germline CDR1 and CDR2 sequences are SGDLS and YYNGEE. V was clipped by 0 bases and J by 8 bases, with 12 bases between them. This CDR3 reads CASSVGLSGDEQFF. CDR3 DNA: TGTGCCAGCAGCGTAGGATTATCCGGCGATGAGCAGTTCTTC.